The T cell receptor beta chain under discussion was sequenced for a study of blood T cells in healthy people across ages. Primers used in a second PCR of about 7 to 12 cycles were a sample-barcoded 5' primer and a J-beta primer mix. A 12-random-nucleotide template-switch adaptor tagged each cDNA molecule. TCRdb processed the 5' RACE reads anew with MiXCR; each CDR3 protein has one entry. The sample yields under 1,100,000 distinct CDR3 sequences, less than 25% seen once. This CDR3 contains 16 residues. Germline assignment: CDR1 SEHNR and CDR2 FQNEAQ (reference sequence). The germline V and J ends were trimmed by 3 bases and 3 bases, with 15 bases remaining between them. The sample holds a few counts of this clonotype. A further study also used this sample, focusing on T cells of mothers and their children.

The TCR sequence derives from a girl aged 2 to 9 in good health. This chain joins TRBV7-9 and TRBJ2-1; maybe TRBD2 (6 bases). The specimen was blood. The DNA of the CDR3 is TGTGCCAGCAGCTTCGTGCCCGGGGGAATCTACAATGAGCAGTTCTTC. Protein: CASSFVPGGIYNEQFF.